Shown below are 18 T cell receptor beta chains from a single sample sequenced in a study of blood T cells in healthy people across ages. The second PCR ran about 6 to 11 cycles with a sample-barcoded 5' primer and J-beta primers. TCRdb recomputed calls from the 5' RACE reads with MiXCR, one row per CDR3 protein. The top ten hold roughly 34% of the sample, which has about 640,000 distinct CDR3 sequences, approximately 59% seen once. Sequencing was performed on blood. The source of these receptors is a man between 60 and 75 years old in good health.

In DNA form, the CDR3 reads TGCAGCGCAGGACAGAAGACCCAGTACTTC. It translates to CSAGQKTQYF. The chain is built from TRBV20-1 and TRBJ2-7; D is perhaps TRBD1 (6 bases). The J call may be wrong; the DNA end is better matched by TRBJ2-5. Per germline, CDR1 DFQATT and CDR2 SNEGSKA (reference sequence). The CDR3 length is 10 residues.

V usage is TRBV20-1 and J usage is TRBJ1-2; no firm D call. V lost 0 bases, J lost 4 bases, and 12 bases lay in between. The length of the CDR3 is 14 residues. Germline CDR1 is DFQATT and CDR2 is SNEGSKA (reference sequence). For the CDR3, the DNA is TGCAGTGCTAGAGAGAGCCGGTTAGGCTATGGCTACACCTTC. Translated: CSARESRLGYGYTF.

The chain joins TRBV11-2 to TRBJ2-3, with 11 bases lining up with TRBD2. The CDR3 contains 15 residues. The V and J ends lost 3 bases and 4 bases, in that order; junction bases with no gene match: 3. Germline CDR1 reads SGHAT; CDR2 reads FQNNGV. The CDR3 sequence is CASSFSGGVADTQYF. The CDR3, as DNA: TGTGCCAGCAGCTTTAGCGGGGGGGTCGCAGATACGCAGTATTTT.

This clonotype was seen a handful of times. This rearrangement joins TRBV20-1 to TRBJ2-7; 8 bases line up with TRBD2. The CDR3 runs to 13 residues. The germline CDR1 and CDR2 sequences are DFQATT and SNEGSKA (reference sequence). V shed 3 bases and J 2 bases; nucleotides not matched to a gene: 3. The CDR3 is CSARGGGTYEQYF. The CDR3 DNA is TGCAGTGCTAGGGGCGGGGGGACCTACGAGCAGTACTTC.

V gene TRBV13 combines with J gene TRBJ2-5, with D possibly being TRBD2 (5 bases). CDR1 and CDR2 from the germline V gene are PRHDT and FYEKMQ (reference sequence). This CDR3 is 13 amino acids long. V lost 5 bases, J lost 7 bases, and 14 bases lay in between. The CDR3 spells CASSQRRMGTQYF. In nucleotides, the CDR3 is TGTGCCAGCAGCCAACGGAGGATGGGGACCCAGTACTTC.

This clonotype appeared once. This chain links TRBV5-1 with TRBJ2-5; D remains unclear. Germline-derived CDR1 and CDR2 are SGHRS and YFSETQ. Trimming took off 5 bases at V and 2 bases at J, with 16 bases between the two ends. The CDR3 consists of 15 residues. The CDR3 nucleotides read TGCGCCAGCAGTTTCAACCCCGGCGGACAAGAGACCCAGTACTTC. Its translation: CASSFNPGGQETQYF. Variable domain in full (rest from reference TRBV5-1 and TRBJ2-5): KAGVTQTPRYLIKTRGQQVTLSCSPISGHRSVSWYQQTPGQGLQFLFEYFSETQRNKGNFPGRFSGRQFSNSRSEMNVSTLELGDSALYLCASSFNPGGQETQYFGPGTRLLVL.

This clonotype showed up just a few times. The chain joins TRBV6-2 or TRBV6-3 to TRBJ2-1; unclear D gene. The germline gives CDR1 MNHEY, CDR2 SVGEGT. Trimming removed 6 bases at V and 10 bases at J, with 19 bases between. The CDR3 consists of 14 residues. The CDR3 reads CASSSQPSPSEQFF. The DNA of the CDR3 is TGTGCCAGCAGCTCCCAACCGTCCCCCAGCGAGCAGTTCTTC.

Concerning this clonotype: An end of the junction differs from the germline gene, which may be a read error. The V and J genes are TRBV20-1 and TRBJ2-7, with D unresolved. This CDR3 is built from 14 residues. Germline CDR1 is DFQATT and CDR2 is SNEGSKA (reference sequence). CDR3 sequence reads: CSARGLANSYEQYF. The CDR3, as DNA: TGCAGTGCCAGAGGCCTGGCCAACTCCTACGAGCAGTACTTC.

There are a few counts of this clonotype. The chain uses TRBV11-2 and TRBJ1-2, with 9 bases identical to TRBD1. The CDR3 extends over 14 amino acids. Germline V gene lookup returns CDR1 SGHAT and CDR2 FQNNGV. Trimming removed 3 bases from V and 6 bases from J; junction bases left unmatched: 5. CDR3 sequence: CASSLGQGSDGYTF. The DNA for the CDR3 is TGTGCCAGCAGCTTGGGACAGGGAAGTGATGGCTACACCTTC.

This clonotype was picked up a small number of times. This sequence joins TRBV12-3 or TRBV12-4 and TRBJ1-2, with TRBD1 identical over 9 bases. The CDR3 contains 15 residues. Losses at the gene ends were 7 bases for V and 7 bases for J; bases not matched to a gene: 13. This CDR3 reads CASTQVIGTGFGYTF. The CDR3 DNA sequence: TGTGCCAGCACCCAAGTCATTGGGACAGGGTTTGGCTACACCTTC.

This clonotype was counted only a few times. The chain carries TRBV11-2 and TRBJ2-6; 9 positions match TRBD2. The CDR3 covers 16 residues. Germline CDR1 and CDR2: SGHAT and FQNNGV. After removal of 0 bases from V and 4 bases from J, the junction contained 1 base not matched to a gene. The CDR3: CASSLDLAGGANVLTF. CDR3 coding DNA: TGTGCCAGCAGCTTAGATCTAGCGGGAGGGGCCAACGTCCTGACTTTC.

The V and J genes are TRBV4-2 and TRBJ2-5, with a tentative D call TRBD1 (6 bases). CDR1 is LGHNA and CDR2 is YNFKEQ in the germline V gene. The CDR3 covers 15 residues. V was shortened by 1 base and J by 5 bases, with 14 bases between the two germline ends. In DNA form, the CDR3 reads TGTGCCAGCAGCCAAGTACAGGGAGTCGCGGAGACCCAGTACTTC. It codes for CASSQVQGVAETQYF.

The V gene is TRBV10-3, the J gene TRBJ2-3; TRBD2 is a possible D gene (7 bases). The CDR3 contains 14 residues. Germline values: CDR1 ENHRY, CDR2 SYGVKD. V lost 6 bases to trimming and J lost 2 bases, with 12 bases between them. The chain's CDR3 is CAIRGGALTDTQYF. The CDR3 bases are TGTGCCATCAGGGGGGGGGCCCTCACAGATACGCAGTATTTT.

V is TRBV11-2 and J is TRBJ2-7, with 7 bases fitting TRBD1. The length of the CDR3 is 12 residues. Looked up from germline, CDR1 is SGHAT and CDR2 is FQNNGV. V shed 5 bases, J shed 6 bases, and the junction held 4 bases outside the gene matches. The DNA for the CDR3 is TGTGCCAGCAGCGTCCACAGGGGCGAGCAGTACTTC. As protein: CASSVHRGEQYF.

This clonotype was observed a handful of times. The chain joins TRBV2 to TRBJ1-5; 10 bases line up with TRBD1. CDR3 length: 12 amino acids. Germline loops: CDR1 SNHLY, CDR2 FYNNEI. The V segment lost 4 bases and the J segment 12 bases; nucleotides outside the gene matches: 3. CDR3 amino acids: CASSGTGGLQHF. The CDR3, as DNA: TGTGCCAGCAGTGGGACAGGGGGACTCCAGCATTTT.

This sequence joins TRBV12-3 or TRBV12-4 and TRBJ2-5; D is possibly TRBD1 (8 bases). V dropped 3 bases and J dropped 7 bases, with 18 bases sitting between them. The CDR3 runs to 15 residues. The CDR3 sequence is CASSLSRQGRGTQYF. The CDR3 DNA sequence: TGTGCCAGCAGTTTGTCCCGACAGGGGAGGGGGACCCAGTACTTC.

J is TRBJ2-7 and V is TRBV6-2 or TRBV6-3; TRBD1 matches at 7 bases. Per germline, CDR1 MNHEY and CDR2 SVGEGT. Losses at the gene ends were 6 bases for V and 2 bases for J; bases not matched to a gene: 7. This CDR3 is built from 14 residues. CDR3 DNA: TGTGCCAGCAGCCATAGACAGGGACCCTACGAGCAGTACTTC. The encoded protein is CASSHRQGPYEQYF.

On this clonotype: A junction end diverges from the germline sequence, so it may reflect a read error. The V and J genes are TRBV3-1 and TRBJ1-5, with D possibly matching TRBD1 (5 bases). The germline gives CDR1 LGHDT, CDR2 YNNKEL (reference sequence). The CDR3 is 15 amino acids. CDR3: CASSQDVRGNQPQHF. CDR3 DNA: TGTGCTAGCAGCCAAGACGTCAGGGGCAATCAGCCCCAGCATTTT. Full variable domain (missing parts from reference TRBV3-1 and TRBJ1-5): DTAVSQTPKYLVTQMGNDKSIKCEQNLGHDTMYWYKQDSKKFLKIMFSYNNKELIINETVPNRFSPKSPDKAHLNLHINSLELGDSAVYFCASSQDVRGNQPQHFGDGTRLSIL.